These 25 T cell receptor beta chains share one sample of origin, sequenced in a study of blood T cell repertoires in COVID-19. Profiled with immunoSEQ multiplex PCR; TCRdb holds only in-frame clones, not every one. The table shows 20,000 to 25,000 clones, with 80% to 90% occurring only once. Sequenced: peripheral blood. The receptors were gathered from a woman older than 75 with active COVID-19.

The chain joins TRBV9 to TRBJ2-3; 16 nucleotides agree with TRBD2. V gave up 3 bases and J gave up 1 base; unmatched junction bases: 8. The CDR3 is 19 amino acids. The germline V gene encodes CDR1 SGDLS and CDR2 YYNGEE. The CDR3 nucleotides read TGTGCCAGCAGCGACGCGTCGGGACTAGCGGGGGGGGGCACAGATACGCAGTATTTT. This translates into CASSDASGLAGGGTDTQYF.

The chain employs TRBV4-2 and TRBJ2-7; TRBD2 aligns across 7 bases. The length of the CDR3 is 16 residues. V lost 0 bases to trimming and J lost 6 bases; unmatched junction nucleotides: 11. From germline, CDR1 is LGHNA and CDR2 YNFKEQ. Here the CDR3 reads CASSQEIWAGGIEQYF. The CDR3 DNA is TGTGCCAGCAGCCAAGAAATATGGGCCGGGGGGATCGAGCAGTACTTC.

The chain joins TRBV5-6 to TRBJ1-1, with a weak D call TRBD1 (5 bases). Per germline, CDR1 SGHDT and CDR2 YYEEEE. The CDR3 consists of 14 residues. V lost 0 bases and J 2 bases, leaving 8 bases between the germline ends. The CDR3 reads CASSLVQGNTEAFF. As DNA, the CDR3 is TGTGCCAGCAGCTTGGTTCAGGGAAACACTGAAGCTTTCTTT.

J is TRBJ2-3 and V is TRBV2, with a tentative D call TRBD2 (7 bases). CDR3 size: 15 residues. V was shortened by 4 bases and J by 2 bases, with 13 bases between the two germline ends. Looked up from germline, CDR1 is SNHLY and CDR2 is FYNNEI. CDR3 sequence reads: CASSARGANTDTQYF. Here the CDR3 DNA reads TGTGCCAGCAGTGCTCGGGGGGCCAACACAGATACGCAGTATTTT.

The V gene is TRBV18, the J gene TRBJ2-7, with a tentative D call TRBD1 (5 bases). This CDR3 comprises 14 residues. Germline V gene lookup returns CDR1 KGHSH and CDR2 LQKENI. Trimming pared 3 bases from V and 2 bases from J, leaving 11 bases between. As DNA, the CDR3 is TGTGCCAGCTCACCTTCGACAGAAACCTACGAGCAGTACTTC. It codes for CASSPSTETYEQYF. The full variable domain, in which reference TRBV18 and TRBJ2-7 provide the parts outside the CDR3, is NAGVMQNPRHLVRRRGQEARLRCSPMKGHSHVYWYRQLPEEGLKFMVYLQKENIIDESGMPKERFSAEFPKEGPSILRIQQVVRGDSAAYFCASSPSTETYEQYFGPGTRLTVT.

The J gene is TRBJ2-1, the V gene TRBV18, with 8 bases lining up with TRBD1. The CDR3 consists of 15 residues. Germline V lookup: CDR1 KGHSH, CDR2 LQKENI. J lost 9 bases, V lost 6 bases, and 13 bases had no gene match. The CDR3 loop is CASSASTGAIAEQFF. In DNA form, the CDR3 reads TGTGCCAGCTCTGCCTCGACAGGGGCTATCGCTGAGCAGTTCTTC.

This chain links TRBV3-1 (or the pseudogene TRBV3-2) with TRBJ1-1; the D gene is possibly TRBD1 (5 bases). The CDR3 spans 14 residues. Germline loops: CDR1 LGHDT, CDR2 YNNKEL (reference sequence). V gave up 2 bases and J gave up 3 bases, with 10 bases separating them. The CDR3 loop reads CASSQFRGDTEAFF. For the CDR3, the DNA is TGTGCCAGCAGCCAATTCCGGGGGGACACTGAAGCTTTCTTT.

This chain joins TRBV3-1 (or the pseudogene TRBV3-2) and TRBJ1-6; D is unresolved. Trimming left V 1 base short and J 9 bases short, with 7 bases between. Germline-derived CDR1 and CDR2 are LGHDT and YNNKEL (reference sequence). The CDR3 is 13 amino acids. The chain's CDR3 is CASSQGQASPLHF. CDR3 nucleotide sequence: TGTGCCAGCAGCCAAGGCCAGGCTTCACCCCTCCACTTT.

This rearrangement joins TRBV18 to TRBJ1-2; 7 nucleotides line up with TRBD1. The CDR3 totals 13 residues. Germline CDR1 KGHSH, CDR2 LQKENI. Trimming cost V 5 bases and J 3 bases; bases outside gene matches: 3. CDR3 residues: CASSAGQDYGYTF. In DNA form, the CDR3 reads TGTGCCAGCTCAGCAGGACAGGACTATGGCTACACCTTC.

CDR3 nucleotide sequence: TGTGCCAGCAGTCGAGACAGGGGTAATTCACCCCTCCACTTT. It codes for CASSRDRGNSPLHF. V gene TRBV6-6 combines with J gene TRBJ1-6; 8 bases line up with TRBD1. V trimming: 5 bases; J trimming: 6 bases; junction bases outside the gene matches: 3. From germline, CDR1 is MNHNY and CDR2 SVGAGI (reference sequence). This CDR3 region has 14 residues.

This chain joins TRBV10-3 and TRBJ2-3, with a possible D match to TRBD2 (6 bases). Per the germline V gene, CDR1 is ENHRY and CDR2 is SYGVKD. V dropped 5 bases and J dropped 2 bases, with 17 bases sitting between them. This CDR3 is built from 16 residues. CDR3 sequence: CAISPSNGGITDTQYF. As DNA, the CDR3 is TGTGCCATCAGTCCCTCAAACGGAGGGATCACAGATACGCAGTATTTT.

The V call is TRBV2, the J call TRBJ1-2, with D possibly matching TRBD1 (5 bases). Trimming took off 1 base at V and 8 bases at J, with 8 bases between the two ends. The CDR3 loop spans 12 amino acids. Germline CDR1 and CDR2: SNHLY and FYNNEI. CDR3 nucleotides: TGTGCCAGCAGTGAAGGGAGGGACGGCTACACCTTC. Amino acid sequence: CASSEGRDGYTF. Using reference TRBV2 and TRBJ1-2 for the parts outside the CDR3, the full variable domain is EPEVTQTPSHQVTQMGQEVILRCVPISNHLYFYWYRQILGQKVEFLVSFYNNEISEKSEIFDDQFSVERPDGSNFTLKIRSTKLEDSAMYFCASSEGRDGYTFGSGTRLTVV.

The chain employs TRBV5-1 and TRBJ2-2; 9 bases fit TRBD1. Germline V gene data show CDR1 as SGHRS and CDR2 as YFSETQ. The CDR3 is 17 amino acids. J gave up 6 bases and V 0 bases, and 9 bases lay outside the gene matches. CDR3 loop: CASSLETRDRDPGELFF. DNA for the CDR3: TGCGCCAGCAGCTTGGAAACCCGGGACAGGGATCCCGGGGAGCTGTTTTTT.

The CDR3 bases are TGTGCCAGCAGCTTGGTATCCGGGGAGCTGTTTTTT. Amino acids: CASSLVSGELFF. V and J are TRBV5-4 and TRBJ2-2, with D hard to call. Germline V CDR1 and CDR2: SGHNT, YYREEE (reference sequence). The CDR3 runs to 12 residues. The germline V and J ends were trimmed by 0 bases and 6 bases, with 3 bases remaining between them.

V gene TRBV30 combines with J gene TRBJ2-3, with TRBD2 as a possible D gene (7 bases). CDR3 length equals 14 residues. Trimming left V 1 base short and J 4 bases short, with 12 bases between. Looked up from germline, CDR1 is GTSNPN and CDR2 is SVGIG (reference sequence). The CDR3 sequence is CAWSESGGADTQYF. The CDR3 coding sequence is TGTGCCTGGAGTGAGTCGGGGGGCGCAGATACGCAGTATTTT.

V usage is TRBV4-1 and J usage is TRBJ1-2; TRBD1 is a possible D gene (5 bases). CDR1 and CDR2 (germline): MGHRA, YSYEKL. CDR3 size: 18 residues. With 1 base removed from V and 0 bases from J, the gap between germline ends came to 18 bases. The CDR3 loop is CASSQGMRTGPTNYGYTF. CDR3 coding DNA: TGCGCCAGCAGCCAAGGAATGAGAACAGGCCCTACTAACTATGGCTACACCTTC.

CDR3 region: CASSQKILAGGSYNEQFF. The CDR3 nucleotides read TGTGCCAGCAGCCAAAAGATACTAGCGGGGGGATCTTACAATGAGCAGTTCTTC. This chain joins TRBV4-2 and TRBJ2-1; TRBD2 matches 12 bases. The CDR3 loop spans 18 amino acids. Germline V gene sequence: CDR1 LGHNA, CDR2 YNFKEQ. V was pared by 2 bases and J by 4 bases, with 9 bases of the junction left unmatched.

The chain links TRBV5-1 to TRBJ1-1; 8 nucleotides agree with TRBD1. Germline CDR1 SGHRS, CDR2 YFSETQ. Trimming took 2 bases from V and 7 from J; bases not matched to a gene: 7. This CDR3 spans 14 amino acids. CDR3 coding DNA: TGCGCCAGCAGCTTTACAGGGGGGGAGGATGAAGCTTTCTTT. Encoded protein: CASSFTGGEDEAFF.

This chain joins TRBV30 and TRBJ1-2; D is unclear. V lost 2 bases, J lost 6 bases, and 10 bases lay in between. This CDR3 region has 12 residues. Germline lookup yields CDR1 GTSNPN and CDR2 SVGIG (reference sequence). CDR3 nucleotides: TGTGCCTGGAGTCCCGGCGGGAATGGCTACACCTTC. Residues: CAWSPGGNGYTF.

Here the CDR3 reads CASSQIAGGPNEQFF. CDR3 nucleotides: TGTGCCAGCAGCCAGATAGCGGGGGGGCCCAATGAGCAGTTCTTC. The V call is TRBV3-1 (or the pseudogene TRBV3-2), the J call TRBJ2-1, with TRBD2 matching over 11 bases. V was pared by 3 bases and J by 6 bases, with 4 bases of the junction left unmatched. The germline CDR1 and CDR2 sequences are LGHDT and YNNKEL (reference sequence). The CDR3 contains 15 residues.

V is TRBV6-5 and J is TRBJ1-1; D is ambiguous. Germline V gene data show CDR1 as MNHEY and CDR2 as SVGAGI. Trimming took 2 bases from V and 0 from J, leaving 7 bases between them. The CDR3 runs to 14 residues. The CDR3 loop reads CASSYGTMNTEAFF. The DNA of the CDR3 is TGTGCCAGCAGTTACGGCACCATGAACACTGAAGCTTTCTTT.

The chain is built from TRBV7-2 and TRBJ2-1, with D possibly matching TRBD2 (5 bases). V was clipped by 5 bases and J by 0 bases, with 14 bases between them. Germline V lookup: CDR1 SGHTA, CDR2 FQGNSA. There are 16 residues in the CDR3. In DNA, the CDR3 is TGTGCCAGCAGCAAGTCAGCGGACCCCTCCTACAATGAGCAGTTCTTC. Protein sequence: CASSKSADPSYNEQFF.

The gene calls are TRBV3-1 (or the pseudogene TRBV3-2) and TRBJ2-3; 10 nucleotides align to TRBD2. J was trimmed by 5 bases and V by 3 bases; bases with no gene match: 2. The CDR3 covers 14 residues. CDR1 and CDR2 from the germline V gene are LGHDT and YNNKEL (reference sequence). The CDR3 DNA is TGTGCCAGCAGCCATAGCGGGGGGAGAGATACGCAGTATTTT. Its translation: CASSHSGGRDTQYF.

A remark on this clone: This specimen includes other DNA sequences encoding the same CDR3. The rearrangement links TRBV7-8 to TRBJ1-2, with 9 bases lining up with TRBD1. The CDR3 runs to 15 residues. Germline values: CDR1 SGHVS, CDR2 FQNEAQ. With V trimmed by 1 base and J by 4 bases, 4 bases remained unmatched. In nucleotides, the CDR3 is TGTGCCAGCAGCTTAGGGGGACAGGGTGTCTATGGCTACACCTTC. This encodes CASSLGGQGVYGYTF. Full variable domain (rest looked up from reference TRBV7-8 and TRBJ1-2): GAGVSQSPRYKVAKRGQDVALRCDPISGHVSLFWYQQALGQGPEFLTYFQNEAQLDKSGLPSDRFFAERPEGSVSTLKIQRTQQEDSAVYLCASSLGGQGVYGYTFGSGTRLTVV.

V and J are TRBV5-1 and TRBJ2-7, with 8 bases identical to TRBD1. The V gene end was trimmed by 3 bases and the J gene end by 6 bases; junction bases not matched to a gene: 8. The germline V gene encodes CDR1 SGHRS and CDR2 YFSETQ. This CDR3 is 14 amino acids long. CDR3 bases: TGCGCCAGCAGCTCGGACAGGGCACGAGGCGAGCAGTACTTC. It specifies CASSSDRARGEQYF.